This T cell receptor (beta chain) appears in the sequencing data of a study of T-cell memory formation after mild COVID-19. Study information: TCR clusters largely stayed donor specific.

Study-level results: Among contracting clones, CD4+ were mainly CM/EM and CD8+ enriched in EMRA. Confirmation of SARS-CoV-2 specificity was lacking for second-wave clones peaking day 37. Cross-reactive memory seemingly joined, as some responding clones were found in pre-infection memory.

V was trimmed by 5 bases and J by 5 bases, leaving 13 bases between them. This CDR3 has 13 residues. Germline-derived CDR1 and CDR2 are SGHAT and FQNNGV. This clonotype was found once. Its antigen is undetermined. TCRdb re-derived calls from the 5' RACE reads in MiXCR, one entry per CDR3 protein. The data show fewer than 150,000 distinct CDR3 sequences, 15% to 20% seen once. The V gene is TRBV11-2, the J gene TRBJ2-7, with a weak D call TRBD2 (5 bases). What was sequenced was PBMCs or a T cell subset sorted from them (not recorded which). The sequence was collected from a man between 18 and 29 years old who had mild COVID-19 (a few samples of this study predate the infection). Cell type and time point are not known. As DNA, the CDR3 is TGTGCCAGCAGCCCCTATATGGGAGACGAGCAGTACGTC. Translating gives CASSPYMGDEQYV.